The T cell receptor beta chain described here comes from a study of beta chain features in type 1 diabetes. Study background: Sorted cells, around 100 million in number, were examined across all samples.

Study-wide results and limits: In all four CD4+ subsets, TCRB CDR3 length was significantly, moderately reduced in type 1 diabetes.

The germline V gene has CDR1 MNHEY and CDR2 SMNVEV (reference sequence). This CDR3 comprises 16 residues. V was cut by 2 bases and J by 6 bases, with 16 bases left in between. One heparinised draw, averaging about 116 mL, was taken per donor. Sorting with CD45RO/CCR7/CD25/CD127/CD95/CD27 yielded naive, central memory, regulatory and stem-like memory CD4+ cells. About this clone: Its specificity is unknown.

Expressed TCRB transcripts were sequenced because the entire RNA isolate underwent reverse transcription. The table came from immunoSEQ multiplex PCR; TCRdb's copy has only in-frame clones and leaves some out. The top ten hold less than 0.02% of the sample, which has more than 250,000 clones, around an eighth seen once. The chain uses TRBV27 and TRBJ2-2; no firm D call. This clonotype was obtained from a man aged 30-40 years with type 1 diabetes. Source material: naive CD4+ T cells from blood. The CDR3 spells CASSLLSRGKAGELFF. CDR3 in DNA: TGTGCCAGCAGTTTACTTTCGAGAGGAAAGGCCGGGGAGCTGTTTTTT.